Below, one TCR beta chain is given with its context. Its cognate antigen is unknown. This sample is drawn from a study of high-grade serous ovarian cancer treatment subgroups. Profiled with immunoSEQ multiplex PCR; TCRdb holds only in-frame clones, not every one. The sample contains 4,500 to 5,000 clones, 55% to 70% of which appear only once. The tumor samples were collected prior to definitive surgery or chemotherapy. General study points: The analyses considered CDR3 and ignored CDR1 and CDR2. Same-patient tumor repertoires overlapped at roughly 0.095 to 0.8; different patients barely overlapped.

The origin of this receptor is a human donor with high-grade serous ovarian cancer. The material sequenced was tumor tissue.

Here the CDR3 reads CASRPTGNYGYTF. For the CDR3, the DNA is TGTGCCAGCAGACCGACGGGGAACTATGGCTACACCTTC. The rearrangement joins TRBV27 to TRBJ1-2; D is ambiguous. CDR1 is MNHEY, CDR2 SMNVEV, per germline (reference sequence). V was pared by 6 bases and J by 2 bases, with 10 bases between. The CDR3 has 13 residues.